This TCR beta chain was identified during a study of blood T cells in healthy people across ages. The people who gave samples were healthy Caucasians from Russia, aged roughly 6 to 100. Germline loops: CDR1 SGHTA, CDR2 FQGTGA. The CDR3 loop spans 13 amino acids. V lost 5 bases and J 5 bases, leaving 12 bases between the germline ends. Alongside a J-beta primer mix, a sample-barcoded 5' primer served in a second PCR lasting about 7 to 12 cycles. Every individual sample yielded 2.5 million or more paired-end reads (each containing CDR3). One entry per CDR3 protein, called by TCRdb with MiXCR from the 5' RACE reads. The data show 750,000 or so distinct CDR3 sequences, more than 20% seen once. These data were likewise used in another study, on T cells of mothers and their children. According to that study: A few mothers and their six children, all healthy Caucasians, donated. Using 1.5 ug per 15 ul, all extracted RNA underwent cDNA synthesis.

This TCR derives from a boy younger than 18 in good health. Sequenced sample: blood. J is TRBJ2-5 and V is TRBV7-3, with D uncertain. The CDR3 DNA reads TGTGCCAGCAGCCCGCAAATGGGGGAGACCCAGTACTTC. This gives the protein CASSPQMGETQYF.